This T cell receptor beta chain was profiled in a study of shared clonotypes between healthy human individuals. Between the trimmed V and J ends, which lost 5 bases and 0 bases, there was a span of 8 bases. Germline-derived CDR1 and CDR2 are SNHLY and FYNNEI. The CDR3 runs to 14 residues. Template for every sorted-subset replicate PCR totaled roughly 200 ng DNA, tens of thousands of T cell genomes. Measured with immunoSEQ multiplex PCR; TCRdb has only the in-frame clones, and not every one. The sample holds approximately 640,000 clones, about 78% seen once. This clone has more than one count but fewer than ten.

Material for sequencing was memory CD4+ T cells sorted from blood. Described subset: CD45RA-negative fraction. This chain connects TRBV2 to TRBJ2-1, with D perhaps matching TRBD2 (5 bases). This TCR derives from a woman aged 30 to 39 in good health. In nucleotides, the CDR3 is TGTGCCAGCAGTCCCCTAGCCTCCTACAATGAGCAGTTCTTC. This translates into CASSPLASYNEQFF. The full variable domain, its missing parts supplied by reference TRBV2 and TRBJ2-1, is EPEVTQTPSHQVTQMGQEVILRCVPISNHLYFYWYRQILGQKVEFLVSFYNNEISEKSEIFDDQFSVERPDGSNFTLKIRSTKLEDSAMYFCASSPLASYNEQFFGPGTRLTVL.